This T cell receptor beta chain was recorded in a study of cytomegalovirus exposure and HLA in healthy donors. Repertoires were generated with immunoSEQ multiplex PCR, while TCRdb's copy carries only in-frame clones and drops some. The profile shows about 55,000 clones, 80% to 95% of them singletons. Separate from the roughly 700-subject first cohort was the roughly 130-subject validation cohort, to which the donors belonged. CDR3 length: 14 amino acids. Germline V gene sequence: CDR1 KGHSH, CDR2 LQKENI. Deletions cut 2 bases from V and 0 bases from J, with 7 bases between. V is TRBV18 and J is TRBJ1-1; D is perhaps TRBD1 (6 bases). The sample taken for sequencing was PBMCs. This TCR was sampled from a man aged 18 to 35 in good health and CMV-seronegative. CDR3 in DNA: TGTGCCAGCTCACCAGGGGGCCTGAACACTGAAGCTTTCTTT. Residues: CASSPGGLNTEAFF.